This T cell receptor (beta chain) derives from a study of CD8+CD57+ T cells in acquired aplastic anemia (dated by TCRdb to between 2018 and 2020). A note on the overall study: A mean of approximately 3 ug of DNA, ranging from roughly 0.19 to 30 ug, was extracted from sorted CD4+ and CD8+ cells. Overall study outcomes, separate from this receptor: CD8+ Simpson's diversity did not differ significantly between patients and healthy controls (P=0.060). Over 25 CD8+ CDR3 sequences were found in both patients and controls but appeared to be highly expressed in patients and within the immunodominant clones of the patients.

Genomic DNA was used as template for profiling of TCR beta VDJ combinations and CDR3 sequences. An Illumina HiSeq 2000 was the platform used for TCR repertoire sequencing. The authors' analysis ran thus. Repertoire assessment relied on Simpson's diversity index, CDR3 size and DJ length profiles, and TRBV/TRBJ rearrangement plots. The immunodominant clone was defined as the most abundant DNA sequence in deep sequencing data. CDR3 amino acid sequences were screened for sharing across subjects and compared with published repertoires and the VDJdb database. TCRdb handled the public reads itself, with Q25 trimming in fastp and clone calling in MiXCR, and kept productive beta chains. Identical CDR3 proteins give one entry, which carries the most common genes and DNA. The V and J calls here are based on TCRdb, not the publication. Present in this sample are about 190,000 distinct CDR3 sequences, over 60% of which were seen just once. Of the sample, 46% falls within the top ten clones.

Comment on this clonotype: Its antigen remains undetermined. Per-base qualities were not stored, and no clone one base away is much larger.

TCR repertoires of sorted CD4+ and CD8+ blood T cells from severe aplastic anemia patients and healthy subjects were deep-sequenced in the study. Ficoll-Paque density gradient centrifugation was used to isolate peripheral blood mononuclear cells. Before DNA was extracted, CD4+ and CD8+ T cells were sorted using either FACS or magnetic beads. The sample comprised sorted CD4+, CD8+, or CD8+CD57+ T cells (not recorded which) from PBMCs. The receptor's source is a human donor with severe aplastic anemia or a healthy control (not recorded which).

The nucleotide sequence is given as TGTGCCAGCAGTGAGGGACAGGTCTCTAATGAAAAACTGTTTTTT. Translated, it reads CASSEGQVSNEKLFF. Here the chain combines TRBV25-1 and TRBJ1-4, with 8 central nucleotides matching TRBD1. The CDR3, cysteine through phenylalanine, is 15 amino acids long. Only the CDR3 region is kept as DNA, spanning 45 bases read in frame from base 1. V is trimmed back by 3 bases and J by 3 bases, and the junction contains 3 bases that no gene match accounts for. The CDR1 and CDR2 encoded by the germline V gene are MGHDK and SYGVNS.